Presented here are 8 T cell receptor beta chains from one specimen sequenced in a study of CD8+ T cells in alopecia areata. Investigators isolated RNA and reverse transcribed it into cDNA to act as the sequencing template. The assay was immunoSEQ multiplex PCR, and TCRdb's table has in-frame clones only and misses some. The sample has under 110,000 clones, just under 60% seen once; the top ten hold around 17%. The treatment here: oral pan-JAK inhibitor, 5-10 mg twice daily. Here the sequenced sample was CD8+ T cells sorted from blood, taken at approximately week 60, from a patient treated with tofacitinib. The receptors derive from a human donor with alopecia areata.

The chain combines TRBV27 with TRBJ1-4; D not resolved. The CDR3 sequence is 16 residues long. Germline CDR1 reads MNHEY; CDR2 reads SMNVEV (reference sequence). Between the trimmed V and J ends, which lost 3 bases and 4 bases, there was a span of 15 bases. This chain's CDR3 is CASSLGGRPGNEKLFF. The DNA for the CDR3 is TGTGCCAGCAGTTTGGGAGGACGGCCGGGTAATGAAAAACTGTTTTTT.

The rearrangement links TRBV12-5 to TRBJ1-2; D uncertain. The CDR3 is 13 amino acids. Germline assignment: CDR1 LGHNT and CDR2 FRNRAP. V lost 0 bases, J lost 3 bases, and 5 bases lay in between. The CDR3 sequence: CASGLVRDYGYTF. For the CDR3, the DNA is TGTGCTAGTGGTTTGGTACGGGACTATGGCTACACCTTC. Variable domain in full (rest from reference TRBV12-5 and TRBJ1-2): DARVTQTPRHKVTEMGQEVTMRCQPILGHNTVFWYRQTMMQGLELLAYFRNRAPLDDSGMPKDRFSAEMPDATLATLKIQPSEPRDSAVYFCASGLVRDYGYTFGSGTRLTVV.

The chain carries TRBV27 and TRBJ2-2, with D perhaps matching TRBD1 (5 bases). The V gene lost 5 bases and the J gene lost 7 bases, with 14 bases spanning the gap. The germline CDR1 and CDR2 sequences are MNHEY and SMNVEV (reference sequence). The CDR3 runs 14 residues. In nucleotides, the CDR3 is TGTGCCAGCAGTCTGCAAGGGGCGAGCGGGGAGCTGTTTTTT. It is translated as CASSLQGASGELFF.

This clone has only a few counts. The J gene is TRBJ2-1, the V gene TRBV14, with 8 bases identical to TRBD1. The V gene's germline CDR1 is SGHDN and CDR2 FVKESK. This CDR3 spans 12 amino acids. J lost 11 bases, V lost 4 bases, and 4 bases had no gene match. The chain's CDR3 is CASSPDRGKQFF. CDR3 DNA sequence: TGTGCCAGCAGCCCCGACAGGGGAAAGCAGTTCTTC.

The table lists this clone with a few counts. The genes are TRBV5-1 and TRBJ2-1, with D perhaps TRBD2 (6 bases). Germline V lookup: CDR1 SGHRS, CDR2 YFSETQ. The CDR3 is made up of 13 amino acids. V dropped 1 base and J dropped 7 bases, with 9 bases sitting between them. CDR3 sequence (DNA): TGCGCCAGCAGCTTGAAGACTAGTAATGAGCAGTTCTTC. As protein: CASSLKTSNEQFF.

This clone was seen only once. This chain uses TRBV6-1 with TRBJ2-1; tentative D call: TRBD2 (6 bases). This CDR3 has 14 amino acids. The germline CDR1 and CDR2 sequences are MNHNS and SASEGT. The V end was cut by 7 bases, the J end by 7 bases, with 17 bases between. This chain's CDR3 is CASTEGLWGNEQFF. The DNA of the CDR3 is TGTGCCAGCACCGAGGGACTGTGGGGGAATGAGCAGTTCTTC.

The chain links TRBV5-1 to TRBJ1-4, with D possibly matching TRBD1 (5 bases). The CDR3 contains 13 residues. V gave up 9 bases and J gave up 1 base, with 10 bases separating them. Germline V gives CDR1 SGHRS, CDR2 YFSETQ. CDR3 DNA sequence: TGCGCCAAACCGAGGGGAACTAATGAAAAACTGTTTTTT. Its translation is CAKPRGTNEKLFF.

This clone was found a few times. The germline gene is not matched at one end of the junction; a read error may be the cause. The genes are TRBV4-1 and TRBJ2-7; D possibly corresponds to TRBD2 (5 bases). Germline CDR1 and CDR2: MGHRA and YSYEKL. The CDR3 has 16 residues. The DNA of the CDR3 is TGCGCCAGCACCCACCAGGCCGGGGTCCTCTCCAACGAGCAGTACTTC. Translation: CASTHQAGVLSNEQYF.